This T cell receptor (beta chain) stems from a study of CXCR3-negative and CXCR3-positive naive CD8 T cells. Regarding this clonotype: Its antigen remains unknown.

UMI-labeled 5' RACE TRB cDNA libraries were prepared from the cells. Each CDR3 protein gets one entry in TCRdb, which reprocessed the 5' RACE reads and gives no DNA. In total, the table holds about 120,000 distinct CDR3 sequences. Study-wide results and limits: Compared with CXCR3-negative naive cells, CXCR3-positive naive cells showed more hydrophobic TRB CDR3s. Each naive subset displayed comparably high diversity, whereas memory CD8+ cells displayed much lower diversity.

Germline V gene data show CDR1 as SGHRS and CDR2 as YFSETQ. The CDR3 runs to 17 residues. CD45RO-CCR7+CD27+CD95- defined naive CD8+ T cells. This clonotype was obtained from a human donor in good health. Some clones in this sample may be carry-over from other donors' samples. The sequenced sample was naive CXCR3+ CD8+ T cells from blood. Regarding subset: CD45RO-CCR7+CD27+CD95- naive CD8+ T cells expressing CXCR3 (TNR3+). This rearrangement joins TRBV5-1 to TRBJ2-3; the TCRdb D gene call, TRBD2, has no DNA to confirm it. The CDR3 protein is CASSPPAGQPAADTQYF.